A single sample gave rise to the 9 T cell receptor beta chains below, sequenced in a study of T cells in localized non-small cell lung cancer. TCRdb's copy holds only in-frame clones and misses some; the assay was immunoSEQ multiplex PCR. The sample has some 40,000 clones, approximately 94% seen once; the top ten hold roughly 7.4%. The sequenced sample was peripheral blood, obtained before any cancer treatment. The receptors shown here come from a female donor older than 55 with stage I lung adenocarcinoma.

The chain links TRBV7-2 to TRBJ2-4; possible D gene TRBD2, 6 bases. V lost 4 bases and J lost 0, with 19 bases in between. The CDR3 spans 18 residues. Germline CDR1 SGHTA, CDR2 FQGNSA. The CDR3 loop reads CASSYQYGSGTAKNIQYF. CDR3 DNA sequence: TGTGCCAGCAGCTATCAGTATGGTAGCGGAACAGCCAAAAACATTCAGTACTTC.

The V call is TRBV7-6, the J call TRBJ1-5; no clear D gene. Germline lookup yields CDR1 SGHVS and CDR2 FNYEAQ. The CDR3 extends over 13 amino acids. The V end was cut by 3 bases, the J end by 3 bases, with 6 bases between. CDR3 in DNA: TGTGCCAGCAGCTTTGGAATCAATCAGCCCCAGCATTTT. It codes for CASSFGINQPQHF.

This clone appeared once. The chain is built from TRBV2 and TRBJ1-1; a possible D gene is TRBD1 (5 bases). With 5 bases removed from V and 7 bases from J, the gap between germline ends came to 11 bases. CDR1 is SNHLY and CDR2 is FYNNEI in the germline V gene. The CDR3 consists of 12 residues. CDR3: CASSRGAREAFF. In DNA, the CDR3 is TGTGCCAGCAGTCGAGGGGCCCGTGAAGCTTTCTTT.

This clone appeared a single time. This rearrangement joins TRBV12-5 to TRBJ1-1; 9 positions match TRBD1. The germline V gene encodes CDR1 LGHNT and CDR2 FRNRAP. The CDR3 extends over 13 amino acids. Trimming took 6 bases from V and 5 from J; bases not matched to a gene: 4. CDR3 coding DNA: TGTGCTAGTGGGAGGACAGGGGTGACTGAAGCTTTCTTT. It is translated as CASGRTGVTEAFF.

This chain connects TRBV18 to TRBJ2-7; 9 nucleotides agree with TRBD1. The CDR3 runs to 17 residues. Germline V gene sequence: CDR1 KGHSH, CDR2 LQKENI. Losses at the gene ends were 3 bases for V and 0 bases for J; bases not matched to a gene: 9. The CDR3 protein is CASSPLDRGYTSYEQYF. In nucleotides, the CDR3 is TGTGCCAGCTCACCCCTGGACAGGGGCTATACCTCCTACGAGCAGTACTTC.

The V and J genes are TRBV7-2 and TRBJ2-1; 9 nucleotides align to TRBD2. V was clipped by 1 base and J by 7 bases; unmatched bases: 14. Germline lookup yields CDR1 SGHTA and CDR2 FQGNSA. This CDR3 has 18 amino acids. This chain's CDR3 is CASSLVAGGRNVINEQFF. The CDR3 nucleotides are TGTGCCAGCAGCTTAGTTGCGGGGGGGCGAAACGTGATTAATGAGCAGTTCTTC.

The chain uses TRBV5-1 and TRBJ1-2, with D hard to call. The V gene's germline CDR1 is SGHRS and CDR2 YFSETQ. The CDR3 totals 12 residues. V was pared by 5 bases and J by 4 bases, with 9 bases between. The CDR3 here is CASRVGSYGYTF. The CDR3, as DNA: TGCGCCAGCAGGGTGGGCAGCTATGGCTACACCTTC.

The V gene is TRBV5-1, the J gene TRBJ1-4; 10 bases fit TRBD1. Germline loops: CDR1 SGHRS, CDR2 YFSETQ. The CDR3 runs to 15 residues. With V trimmed by 3 bases and J by 7 bases, 6 bases remained unmatched. The CDR3: CASSSRTGGGEKLFF. CDR3 in DNA: TGCGCCAGCAGCTCGCGGACAGGGGGTGGTGAAAAACTGTTTTTT.

This CDR3 reads CASSDRGLANTGELFF. DNA for the CDR3: TGTGCCAGCTCGGACAGGGGTCTCGCGAACACCGGGGAGCTGTTTTTT. The gene calls are TRBV5-6 and TRBJ2-2, with 9 bases matching TRBD1. Per germline, CDR1 SGHDT and CDR2 YYEEEE. Trimming cost V 7 bases and J 0 bases; bases outside gene matches: 7. The CDR3 has 16 residues.